A single sample gave rise to the 25 T cell receptor beta chains below, sequenced in a study of monozygotic twins with inflammatory bowel disease. TCRdb reprocessed the 5' RACE reads; each CDR3 protein has one entry and no DNA is given. Its table records about 380,000 distinct CDR3 sequences. Input material: blood. The receptors were sampled from a human donor with ulcerative colitis or Crohn's disease, or a healthy co-twin of an affected twin (not recorded which).

This rearrangement joins TRBV12-3 or TRBV12-4 to TRBJ2-3; TCRdb outputs TRBD1, but without DNA this stays unchecked. The length of the CDR3 is 13 residues. CDR3 residues: CASRPGGADTQYF.

The chain combines TRBV18 with TRBJ2-1; absent DNA, TCRdb's TRBD1 call cannot be checked. Germline V gene data show CDR1 as KGHSH and CDR2 as LQKENI. The CDR3 consists of 12 residues. The chain's CDR3 is CASSLDRGLKFF. Full variable domain (missing parts from reference TRBV18 and TRBJ2-1): NAGVMQNPRHLVRRRGQEARLRCSPMKGHSHVYWYRQLPEEGLKFMVYLQKENIIDESGMPKERFSAEFPKEGPSILRIQQVVRGDSAAYFCASSLDRGLKFFGPGTRLTVL.

This chain joins TRBV11-2 and TRBJ1-4; TCRdb gives TRBD1 as the D gene, but with no DNA this cannot be confirmed. Germline loops: CDR1 SGHAT, CDR2 FQNNGV. CDR3 length equals 18 residues. The CDR3 loop is CASSPTHTNRDRVEKLFF.

The rearrangement uses TRBV5-1 and TRBJ1-4. The CDR3 runs to 13 residues. In germline, CDR1 is SGHRS, CDR2 YFSETQ. CDR3 protein: CASSLGANEKLFF.

The CDR3 reads CASTKGRDGSYEQYF. The gene calls are TRBV19 and TRBJ2-7; as DNA is missing, the TRBD1 call by TCRdb cannot be tested. CDR1 is LNHDA, CDR2 SQIVND, per germline (reference sequence). The CDR3 totals 15 residues. The entire variable domain, with the rest obtained from reference TRBV19 and TRBJ2-7, is as follows: DGGITQSPKYLFRKEGQNVTLSCEQNLNHDAMYWYRQDPGQGLRLIYYSQIVNDFQKGDIAEGYSVSREKKESFPLTVTSAQKNPTAFYLCASTKGRDGSYEQYFGPGTRLTVT.

This sequence joins TRBV5-1 and TRBJ2-3. Germline V gene data show CDR1 as SGHRS and CDR2 as YFSETQ. CDR3 size: 14 residues. CDR3 in amino acids: CASSPYKSTDTQYF.

The V gene is TRBV5-1, the J gene TRBJ2-5; with no DNA, the TCRdb D assignment of TRBD2 cannot be verified. Germline loops: CDR1 SGHRS, CDR2 YFSETQ. The CDR3 runs to 17 residues. The CDR3 region is CASSVGWDQTPRETQYF.

This chain joins TRBV4-2 and TRBJ1-5; TCRdb designates TRBD1, a call that cannot be tested without DNA. The CDR3 loop spans 17 amino acids. Germline V gives CDR1 LGHNA, CDR2 YNFKEQ. The CDR3 loop is CASSQDYDRVGGQPQHF.

The chain uses TRBV7-2 and TRBJ2-5; checking the TCRdb D call of TRBD1 is not possible without DNA. The CDR3 has 14 amino acids. Germline assignment: CDR1 SGHTA and CDR2 FQGNSA. CDR3 sequence reads: CASSLAGVRETQYF.

V and J are TRBV6-5 and TRBJ1-1. The length of the CDR3 is 13 residues. The germline gives CDR1 MNHEY, CDR2 SVGAGI. The CDR3 protein is CASSPQIAREAFF.

The CDR3 loop reads CSARVSGGSYNEQFF. V and J are TRBV20-1 and TRBJ2-1; TCRdb returns TRBD1, unconfirmable since there is no DNA. Per the germline V gene, CDR1 is DFQATT and CDR2 is SNEGSKA (reference sequence). The CDR3 covers 15 residues.

The V and J genes are TRBV27 and TRBJ2-5. This CDR3 comprises 15 residues. Germline assignment: CDR1 MNHEY and CDR2 SMNVEV (reference sequence). The chain's CDR3 is CASSLSPRGLETQYF.

The chain uses TRBV7-2 and TRBJ2-3; checking the TCRdb D call of TRBD1 is not possible without DNA. CDR1 is SGHTA, CDR2 FQGNSA, per germline. This CDR3 has 16 residues. CDR3 amino acids: CASSPGAGAGTDTQYF.

This chain joins TRBV5-1 and TRBJ1-2; the TCRdb call, TRBD1, lacks DNA for checking. CDR3 length equals 15 residues. The germline gives CDR1 SGHRS, CDR2 YFSETQ. CDR3: CASSQGQVLESGYTF.

The chain is built from TRBV6-2 or TRBV6-3 and TRBJ2-7; TCRdb outputs TRBD1, but without DNA this stays unchecked. This CDR3 is 14 amino acids long. The germline CDR1 and CDR2 sequences are MNHEY and SVGEGT. The CDR3 here is CASRRTGKAYEQYF.

The genes are TRBV5-1 and TRBJ2-1; TCRdb's D call, TRBD1, is unchecked because there is no DNA. In germline, CDR1 is SGHRS, CDR2 YFSETQ. The length of the CDR3 is 18 residues. This CDR3 reads CASSSLAVSGGRYNEQFF.

V is TRBV12-3 or TRBV12-4 and J is TRBJ2-1; TCRdb proposes TRBD1, but this gene call is untestable without DNA. The CDR3 loop spans 17 amino acids. The chain's CDR3 is CASSFTRTGHSYNEQFF.

The rearrangement uses TRBV5-6 and TRBJ1-6. CDR1 is SGHDT, CDR2 YYEEEE, per germline. This CDR3 has 13 residues. CDR3 in amino acids: CASSFRDGSPLHF.

The V call is TRBV28, the J call TRBJ2-5. The CDR3 spans 11 residues. Germline V gene sequence: CDR1 MDHEN, CDR2 SYDVKM. The chain's CDR3 is CASTLRETQYF. Complete variable domain (other parts from reference TRBV28 and TRBJ2-5): DVKVTQSSRYLVKRTGEKVFLECVQDMDHENMFWYRQDPGLGLRLIYFSYDVKMKEKGDIPEGYSVSREKKERFSLILESASTNQTSMYLCASTLRETQYFGPGTRLLVL.

V gene TRBV19 combines with J gene TRBJ2-1; TCRdb's D gene call, TRBD1, goes unchecked for lack of DNA. Per the germline V gene, CDR1 is LNHDA and CDR2 is SQIVND (reference sequence). The CDR3 contains 12 residues. The CDR3 spells CANRTGHNEQFF.

The V gene is TRBV7-2, the J gene TRBJ1-5; TCRdb's assignment of TRBD1 cannot be checked, as there is no DNA. The CDR3 totals 14 residues. Germline V CDR1 and CDR2: SGHTA, FQGNSA. The CDR3 sequence is CASNPTGGFQPQHF.

J is TRBJ2-1 and V is TRBV7-9; TCRdb proposes TRBD2, but this gene call is untestable without DNA. There are 17 residues in the CDR3. Per germline, CDR1 SEHNR and CDR2 FQNEAQ (reference sequence). This CDR3 is CASSLADSGPGANEQFF.

The chain links TRBV3-1 to TRBJ2-1; the D call from TCRdb, TRBD1, cannot be confirmed without DNA. Per the germline V gene, CDR1 is LGHDT and CDR2 is YNNKEL (reference sequence). The CDR3 totals 17 residues. Here the CDR3 reads CASSQRINRGQDNEQFF.

The rearrangement joins TRBV3-1 to TRBJ1-2; TCRdb's D call of TRBD1 is untestable without DNA. The CDR3 contains 15 residues. The germline V gene has CDR1 LGHDT and CDR2 YNNKEL (reference sequence). CDR3 sequence reads: CASSRLTRGQYGYTF.

The V call is TRBV27, the J call TRBJ2-7. The CDR3 consists of 13 residues. In germline, CDR1 is MNHEY, CDR2 SMNVEV (reference sequence). CDR3 region: CASSLGQYYEQYF.